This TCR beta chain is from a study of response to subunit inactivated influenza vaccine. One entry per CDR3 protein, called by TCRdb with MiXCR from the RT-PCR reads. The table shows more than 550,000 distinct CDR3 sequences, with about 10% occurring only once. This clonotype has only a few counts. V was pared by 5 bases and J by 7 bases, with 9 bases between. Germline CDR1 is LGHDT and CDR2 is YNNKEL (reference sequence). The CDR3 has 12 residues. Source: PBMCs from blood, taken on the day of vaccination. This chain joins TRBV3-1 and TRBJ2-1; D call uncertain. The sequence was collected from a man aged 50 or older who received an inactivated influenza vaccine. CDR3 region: CASSFGKNEQFF. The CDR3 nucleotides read TGTGCCAGCAGCTTTGGAAAAAATGAGCAGTTCTTC.